This TCR beta chain originates from a study of T cells in Graves' hyperthyroidism and ophthalmopathy (dated by TCRdb to about 2019). Looking at the study overall: Peripheral blood was collected at initial diagnosis, before any treatment. To identify distinguishing TCR V-J signatures, a discovery cohort of 95 to 100 patients was used, comprising 40 to 45 with Graves' ophthalmopathy and 57 with stable Graves' hyperthyroidism. An independent validation cohort of under 20 hyperthyroidism patients and over 15 patients who later progressed to ophthalmopathy tested prospective prediction of ophthalmopathy. The roughly 94 discovery patients were randomly split 7:3 into training and test sets. Thyroid tissue and blood T-cell repertoires from six Graves' hyperthyroidism patients were also compared in the study. Once sampling was done, hyperthyroidism patients were given methimazole at a starting dose of 30 mg daily, whereas ophthalmopathy patients were given high-dose intravenous methylprednisolone. According to the paper, TCR Vbeta CDR3 sequencing was carried out on 135 peripheral blood samples, which came from approximately 43 ophthalmopathy, some 73 hyperthyroidism and approximately 17 progressor patients.

The V end loses 6 bases and the J end loses 6 bases, and a stretch of 15 bases separates them. The germline V gene (reference sequence) sets CDR1 to DFQATT and CDR2 to SNEGSKA. From the cysteine through the phenylalanine, the CDR3 covers 13 amino acids. Just CDR3 DNA is preserved here, 39 bases in frame from base 1. Details on this clonotype: No antigen is known for it. Base qualities are missing; no much larger clone stands one base away.

In the ophthalmopathy patients, disease was moderately to severely active, with a Clinical Activity Score of 3 or more, a NOSPECS grade of 4 or more, and a duration of less than 3 months. Patients with uncontrolled infections, other autoimmune diseases, pregnancy or lactation were excluded. Clinical symptoms, serum thyroxine and TRAb, thyroid ultrasound, and orbital computed tomography formed the basis for the diagnoses. PBMCs were isolated from about 9.1 ml of fresh peripheral blood by Ficoll-Paque density gradient centrifugation. Trizol reagent was used to extract total RNA, and RNA quality was then checked on an Agilent 2100 Bioanalyzer. The investigation overall reported the following: In validation, the model predicted progression to ophthalmopathy a median of approximately 6.3 months before onset, with roughly 68% sensitivity and more than 72% specificity. Sample size was not statistically predetermined, and blinding of investigators to group allocation was not performed. In cross-validation, a model built on a 13 V-J signature told ophthalmopathy apart from stable hyperthyroidism with approximately 90% sensitivity and around 83% specificity, and in testing the same model reached 80%/75%. Most expanded thyroid clonotypes (frequency above 0.001) were also detected in blood, suggesting blood repertoires may reflect thyroid immune responses.

TCR beta CDR3 regions were amplified from RNA transcripts. The TCR CDR3 was subjected to a first round of RT-PCR using the HTBI primer set and the Qiagen OneStep RT-PCR kit. Libraries were constructed in a second round of multiplex PCR, after which size selection and purification were performed. The libraries were sequenced on an Illumina HiSeq2000 using paired-end 100 bp reads. The original pipeline was this. SOAPnuke was used to process the raw data, throwing out any read that contained adapters or uncalled bases, had a mean Phred below 15, or lacked an exact constant-primer or identifier match. COPE v1.2.5 was used to merge the high-quality paired reads, and each unique nucleotide sequence was defined as a clonotype. Clonotypes were aligned to IMGT TRBV, TRBD and TRBJ reference segments using MiTCR v1.1. Only V-J combinations with frequency above 0.0001, covering 98% to 99.2% of repertoires, were analysed. A TCS score was defined as the ratio between F50 (clonal expansion) and ExV (chaos), using BLOSUM62-based TCRdist between CDR3 peptides within each V-J. Welch's t-statistics and random forest reduced 450 to 600 V-J features to fewer than 15, which were used in a naive Bayes classifier (R e1071). TCRdb's own reprocessing of the public reads used fastp at Q25 and MiXCR and kept productive beta chains. Here each entry gathers all rows of one CDR3 protein and keeps the most common genes and DNA. It is TCRdb's table, rather than the study itself, that gives the V and J calls and clone size. A total of 300,000 to 450,000 distinct CDR3 sequences appear in this sample, approximately 15% of them only once. The ten largest make up about 20% of the sample.

This clonotype was sampled from a woman under 40 with Graves' ophthalmopathy. Sequenced material: blood. The sequence links TRBV20-1 to TRBJ2-1, and possibly TRBD2, on 5 matching bases. The CDR3 region reads CSALQDWANEQFF. The DNA sequence follows: TGCAGTGCCCTCCAGGACTGGGCCAATGAGCAGTTCTTC.